This T cell receptor beta chain was sequenced in a study of blood T cell repertoires in COVID-19 (dated by TCRdb to about 2020). Background for the entire study: ImmuneRACE Cohort 3 recovered participants were defined by two consecutive negative NP/OP PCR tests, healthcare professional clearance, or symptom resolution. The samples were drawn from the first 160 participants of the ongoing ImmuneRACE study and from 1,254 subjects provided by 6 global collaborators. The repertoires were made available in a free public database intended to serve as a resource for research on the immune response to SARS-CoV-2. Nearly every sample came with metadata listing a de-identified subject ID, COVID-19 status, age in years and sex. Deeply sampled blood TCRbeta repertoires from subjects exposed to, actively infected with, or recovered from COVID-19 were included in the dataset. Where available, HLA class I and class II types were obtained from metadata supplied by the sample provider rather than from assay-based typing. The collaborator samples originated in the United States, Italy and Spain and spanned the acute and convalescent phases of COVID-19. The material from the prospective study consisted of cDNA or gDNA derived from T cells, B-cell-depleted T cells, or PBMCs.

Participants in the prospective study were aged roughly 18 to 100 years, lived in 20 to 30 United States geographic areas, and enrolled through a virtual design. To assign participants to cohorts, the prospective study relied on clinical history that participants themselves reported in a screening survey and a study questionnaire. In the prospective study, mobile phlebotomists collected whole blood, serum and a nasopharyngeal or oropharyngeal swab from each participant. Additional blood draws and questionnaires over an approximately 2-month period could optionally be provided by prospective study participants. Prospective study blood samples were shipped either frozen or at room temperature before DNA extraction. The CDR3 runs 19 residues from the cysteine to the phenylalanine. Only the CDR3 DNA stays, 57 bases, in frame from base 1. The V end gives up 0 bases and the J end 7 bases, leaving 15 bases in the junction not matched to a gene. The germline V gene supplies CDR1 MGHRA and CDR2 YSYEKL.

The immunoSEQ Assay, a bias-controlled multiplex PCR, was used to amplify TCRbeta CDR3 regions from genomic DNA. Per the original workflow: The number of nucleated cells in each sample was estimated from the amplification of reference gene primers within the assay. To quantify the absolute abundance of each unique TCRbeta CDR3 rearrangement, sequence reads were collapsed and filtered. For each sample, productive Simpson clonality was calculated as the square root of Simpson's diversity index across productive rearrangements. Entries here come from immuneACCESS through TCRdb and include only in-frame sequences with V and J called. Some clones fail to appear in such tables; in the studies checked, an unresolved V gene covers under half of the shortfall, and the cause of the remainder is unknown. V and J calls and clone size come straight from that table; D and trimming were deduced from the DNA. Counted in this sample were 150,000 to 200,000 clones; 86% of them appeared once. The ten largest account for approximately 25% of the sample.

The research as a whole found: The amount of clinical and demographic metadata varied by source and participant and was provided uncurated.

To note about this clone: What this receptor recognizes is not known. No per-base quality is available; no much larger clone lies one base away.

Sequenced input: PBMCs or T cells enriched from blood (not recorded which). This TCR was sampled from a woman in her 40s in a cohort exposed to, infected with or recovered from COVID-19 (not recorded which). The rearranged segments are TRBV4-1 and TRBJ1-4; TRBD1 fits 9 bases in the junction. CDR3 region: CASSQDPGNLDRGREKLFF. In nucleotides, the sequence is TGCGCCAGCAGCCAAGATCCTGGGAACCTGGACAGGGGACGTGAAAAACTGTTTTTT.